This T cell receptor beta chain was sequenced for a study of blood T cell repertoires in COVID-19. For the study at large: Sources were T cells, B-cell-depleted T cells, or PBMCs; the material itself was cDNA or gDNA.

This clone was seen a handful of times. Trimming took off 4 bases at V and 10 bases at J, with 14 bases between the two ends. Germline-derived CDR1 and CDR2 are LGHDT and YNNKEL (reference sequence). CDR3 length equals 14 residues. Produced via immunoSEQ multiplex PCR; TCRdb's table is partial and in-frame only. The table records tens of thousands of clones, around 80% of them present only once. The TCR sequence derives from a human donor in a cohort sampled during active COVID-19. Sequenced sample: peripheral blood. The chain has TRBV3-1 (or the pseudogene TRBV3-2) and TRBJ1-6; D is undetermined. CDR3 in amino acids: CASSPLGGGSPLHF. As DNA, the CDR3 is TGTGCCAGCAGCCCCCTCGGAGGAGGCTCACCCCTCCACTTT.